These T cell receptor beta chains were read from a single sample in a study of blood T cell repertoires in COVID-19. The assay was immunoSEQ multiplex PCR, and TCRdb's table has in-frame clones only and misses some. This table holds tens of thousands of clones, less than 90% found once. Sequenced sample: peripheral blood. Source of these receptors: a woman aged 80 or over with active or convalescent COVID-19. Both conserved end residues are part of each CDR3. A D gene is named only where the DNA matches it firmly. A clone size is listed for some rows: how often the clone was seen (once, few, many), or a class if it is expanded.

abundance | d_gene | j_gene | v_gene | CDR3aa | CDR3nt
- | TRBD1 | TRBJ2-7 | TRBV2 | CATDRQGPTGSGEQYF | TGTGCCACCGACCGACAGGGGCCCACGGGATCGGGCGAGCAGTACTTC
few | - | TRBJ1-1 | TRBV6-5 | CASRPTTGTGTEAFF | TGTGCCAGCAGACCGACCACAGGGACGGGAACTGAAGCTTTCTTT
- | - | TRBJ1-6 | TRBV2 | CASSLGSERSPLHF | TGTGCCAGCAGCCTAGGATCCGAGAGATCACCCCTCCACTTT
- | TRBD2 | TRBJ2-3 | TRBV11-3 | CASSLVSGGPDTQYF | TGTGCCAGCAGCTTAGTGAGCGGGGGGCCAGATACGCAGTATTTT
- | - | TRBJ1-4 | TRBV5-1 | CASSLGTGTNEKLFF | TGCGCCAGCAGCTTGGGAACAGGGACTAATGAAAAACTGTTTTTT
- | TRBD2 | TRBJ2-1 | TRBV6-4 | CASSGLAGREQFF | TGTGCCAGCAGCGGCCTAGCGGGGCGGGAGCAGTTCTTC
- | TRBD1 | TRBJ1-5 | TRBV9 | CASSVGQGGQPQHF | TGTGCCAGCAGCGTTGGACAGGGTGGCCAGCCCCAGCATTTT
- | TRBD2 | TRBJ2-5 | TRBV5-1 | CASSGSGGARETQYF | TGCGCCAGCAGCGGTAGCGGGGGGGCCCGGGAGACCCAGTACTTC
- | - | TRBJ1-2 | TRBV7-9 | CASSFGEGNYGYTF | TGTGCCAGCAGCTTCGGGGAGGGTAACTATGGCTACACCTTC
- | TRBD1 | TRBJ1-2 | TRBV6-2/TRBV6-3 | CASSLEQGYGYTF | TGTGCCAGCAGCCTGGAACAGGGGTATGGCTACACCTTC
- | - | TRBJ1-6 | TRBV7-9 | CASSLAIGTGYSPLHF | TGTGCCAGCAGCTTAGCTATCGGGACTGGGTATTCACCCCTCCACTTT
- | - | TRBJ1-2 | TRBV28 | CASSPQGFNYGYTF | TGTGCCAGCAGTCCCCAGGGGTTTAACTATGGCTACACCTTC
once | TRBD1 | TRBJ2-5 | TRBV10-3 | CAISESGTAQETQYF | TGTGCCATCAGTGAGTCCGGGACAGCCCAAGAGACCCAGTACTTC
- | - | TRBJ1-5 | TRBV18 | CASSPLDLGLGYSNQPQHF | TGTGCCAGCTCACCACTCGATCTGGGGCTCGGGTATAGCAATCAGCCCCAGCATTTT
- | TRBD1 | TRBJ2-1 | TRBV5-8 | CASSLAGTGGGSSYNEQFF | TGTGCCAGCAGCTTAGCGGGGACAGGGGGAGGGAGCTCCTACAATGAGCAGTTCTTC
- | TRBD1 | TRBJ2-7 | TRBV7-3 | CASSARTGVPYEQYF | TGTGCCAGCAGCGCCCGGACAGGCGTACCCTACGAGCAGTACTTC
- | TRBD1 | TRBJ2-3 | TRBV6-5 | CASSLGQGTDTQYF | TGTGCCAGCAGTCTGGGACAGGGCACAGATACGCAGTATTTT
- | TRBD1 | TRBJ2-4 | TRBV19 | CASSRSGTGTKNIQYF | TGTGCCAGTAGTCGCTCCGGGACAGGGACCAAAAACATTCAGTACTTC
- | TRBD1 | TRBJ2-3 | TRBV9 | CASSAYRDSFTDTQYF | TGTGCCAGCAGCGCCTACCGGGACAGTTTCACAGATACGCAGTATTTT
- | TRBD1 | TRBJ2-6 | TRBV10-3 | CAIPTGAYGANVLTF | TGTGCCATACCTACAGGGGCGTACGGGGCCAACGTCCTGACTTTC
- | - | TRBJ2-7 | TRBV11-2 | CASSQTMYEQYF | TGTGCCAGCAGCCAAACTATGTACGAGCAGTACTTC
- | TRBD1 | TRBJ1-3 | TRBV3-1/TRBV3-2 | CASSLGQTHTIYF | TGTGCCAGCAGCCTGGGACAGACGCACACCATATATTTT
- | - | TRBJ1-4 | TRBV19 | CASSLNPGRVRATNEKLFF | TGTGCCAGTAGCCTAAACCCCGGCAGGGTCCGTGCAACTAATGAAAAACTGTTTTTT
- | - | TRBJ1-6 | TRBV5-4 | CASSLVLRSSYNSPLHF | TGTGCCAGCAGCTTGGTTCTCCGGAGCTCCTATAATTCACCCCTCCACTTT
- | - | TRBJ1-4 | TRBV12-3/TRBV12-4 | CASSLGQPKLFF | TGTGCCAGCAGTTTAGGACAGCCTAAACTGTTTTTT
- | - | TRBJ1-6 | TRBV11-2 | CASSLLRQINNSPLHF | TGTGCCAGCAGCTTACTGAGACAGATCAATAATTCACCCCTCCACTTT
- | TRBD1 | TRBJ2-4 | TRBV7-9 | CASSLEHRGDLLAKNIQYF | TGTGCCAGCAGCTTAGAGCACAGGGGGGATTTACTAGCCAAAAACATTCAGTACTTC
- | TRBD2 | TRBJ2-3 | TRBV3-1/TRBV3-2 | CASSRRGDTDTQYF | TGTGCCAGCAGCCGGCGGGGGGACACAGATACGCAGTATTTT
- | TRBD2 | TRBJ2-2 | TRBV27 | CASSSRELSGLAGSGTGELFF | TGTGCCAGCAGTTCCAGGGAACTTTCGGGACTAGCGGGGAGTGGCACCGGGGAGCTGTTTTTT
- | TRBD1 | TRBJ1-3 | TRBV3-1/TRBV3-2 | CASSPTGGSGNTIYF | TGTGCCAGCAGTCCGACAGGGGGCTCAGGAAACACCATATATTTT
- | - | TRBJ2-7 | TRBV11-2 | CASSLDLPSPRVRGSYEQYF | TGTGCCAGCAGCTTAGATTTGCCCTCACCTAGGGTAAGGGGCTCCTACGAGCAGTACTTC
once | - | TRBJ1-6 | TRBV18 | CASSPKEGTPPLHF | TGTGCCAGCTCACCAAAAGAGGGTACGCCACCCCTCCACTTT
once | - | TRBJ1-1 | TRBV20-1 | CSASVSSNTEAFF | TGCAGTGCTAGTGTGTCCTCGAACACTGAAGCTTTCTTT